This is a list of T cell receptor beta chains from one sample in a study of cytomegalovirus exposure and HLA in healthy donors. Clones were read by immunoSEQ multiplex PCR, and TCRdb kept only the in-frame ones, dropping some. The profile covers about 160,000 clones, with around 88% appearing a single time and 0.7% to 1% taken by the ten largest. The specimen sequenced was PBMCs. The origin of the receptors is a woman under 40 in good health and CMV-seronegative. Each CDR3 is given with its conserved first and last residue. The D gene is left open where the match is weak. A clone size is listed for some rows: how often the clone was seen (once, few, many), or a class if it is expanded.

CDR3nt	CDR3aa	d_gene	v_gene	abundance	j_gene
TGTGCCAGCAGCCCCCAGGTGGGTGCTTTCTTT	CASSPQVGAFF	.	TRBV7-2	.	TRBJ1-1
TGTGCCAGCAGTTATGACCCAGGTTACGAGCAGTACTTC	CASSYDPGYEQYF	.	TRBV6-5	.	TRBJ2-7
TGCAGCGTTGTGTGGCTTACAGATACGCAGTATTTT	CSVVWLTDTQYF	.	TRBV29-1	.	TRBJ2-3
TGTGCCAGCAGTGAAGCGGGAGGGATCGGCACTGAAGCTTTCTTT	CASSEAGGIGTEAFF	.	TRBV6-1	few	TRBJ1-1
TGCAGCGTTGTGGGGGCCCTGGAAGGACACGGTTCCTACAATGAGCAGTTCTTC	CSVVGALEGHGSYNEQFF	.	TRBV29-1	.	TRBJ2-1
TGTGCCAGCAGACCGGAAGCGGGAGGGCCCTTGGCAGATACGCAGTATTTT	CASRPEAGGPLADTQYF	TRBD2	TRBV27	.	TRBJ2-3
TGTGCCAGTAGTATCGGTCATGCCGAGGCCGAGCAGTACTTC	CASSIGHAEAEQYF	.	TRBV19	.	TRBJ2-7
TGTGCCAGCAGCTCATTTCGGGGTGGTACTTTAGCTAACTATGGCTACACCTTC	CASSSFRGGTLANYGYTF	.	TRBV7-9	.	TRBJ1-2
TGTGCCAGCAGCTTACATGGAAACACCATATATTTT	CASSLHGNTIYF	.	TRBV9	once	TRBJ1-3
TGCAGCGTGGCTACTGGGACAGGGACGTACACCGGGGAGCTGTTTTTT	CSVATGTGTYTGELFF	TRBD1	TRBV29-1	.	TRBJ2-2
TGTGCCAGCAGCGCCGGACAGGGTTGGGAAAAACTGTTTTTT	CASSAGQGWEKLFF	TRBD1	TRBV9	.	TRBJ1-4
TGTGCCAGCAGTCGGGAGTTTGCTGAAGCTTTCTTT	CASSREFAEAFF	.	TRBV28	.	TRBJ1-1
TGTGCCAGCAGTCAGGCAGGGGCCCTCTATGGCTACACCTTC	CASSQAGALYGYTF	.	TRBV6-1	.	TRBJ1-2
TGTGCCAGCAGTTCACTTACAGGCCCGCACCCGGTCCGGACCTTC	CASSSLTGPHPVRTF	.	TRBV7-3	once	TRBJ1-2
TGTGCCAGCAGCTTATCAGGGAACACTGAAGCTTTCTTT	CASSLSGNTEAFF	.	TRBV7-2	once	TRBJ1-1
TGTGCCACCAAGGAGGGGGGGGCTGAAGAGACCCAGTACTTC	CATKEGGAEETQYF	.	TRBV19	.	TRBJ2-5
TGTGCCAGCAGACGGACAGATAATGAAAAACTGTTTTTT	CASRRTDNEKLFF	.	TRBV6-1	once	TRBJ1-4
TGTGCCAGCAGTCACGGACAGAGGAACACCGGGGAGCTGTTTTTT	CASSHGQRNTGELFF	.	TRBV27	.	TRBJ2-2
TGTGCCAGCAGTTTACAGGGATCCAATCAGCCCCAGCATTTT	CASSLQGSNQPQHF	.	TRBV7-9	.	TRBJ1-5
TGCGCCAGCAGCTTGGCAACCGGGAGCTACACCTTC	CASSLATGSYTF	.	TRBV5-1	.	TRBJ1-2
TGTGCCAGCAGTTTGGACCCGGGGGGCAATCAGCCCCAGCATTTT	CASSLDPGGNQPQHF	.	TRBV28	.	TRBJ1-5
TGTGCCAGCAGTGAATTCGGACAGGGCAGTTCGGGCTACACCTTC	CASSEFGQGSSGYTF	TRBD1	TRBV25-1	.	TRBJ1-2
TGTGCCAGCAGCGGAGGGCCGGGACAGGGGTACAATGAGCAGTTCTTC	CASSGGPGQGYNEQFF	TRBD1	TRBV7-9	.	TRBJ2-1
TGTGCCAGCAGCTGGGACACCAGAAAACTGTTTTTT	CASSWDTRKLFF	.	TRBV7-9	.	TRBJ1-4
TGTGCCAGCAGCCCGGGACAGGGAAACACCATATATTTT	CASSPGQGNTIYF	TRBD1	TRBV11-3	.	TRBJ1-3
TGTGCCAGCAGAGATGGGCCCGACAGGGTGAACAATGAGCAGTTCTTC	CASRDGPDRVNNEQFF	TRBD1	TRBV27	.	TRBJ2-1
TGCGCCAGCAGACCTCAAGCCCAGCGGGCTAACACAGATACGCAGTATTTT	CASRPQAQRANTDTQYF	.	TRBV5-1	.	TRBJ2-3
TGCGCCAGCAGCCAAGAAGCAGGGGGCGCTTTTCAGCCCCAGCATTTT	CASSQEAGGAFQPQHF	TRBD1	TRBV4-1	.	TRBJ1-5
TGTGCCAGCAATTGGCTAGCGGGGAACACCGGGGAGCTGTTTTTT	CASNWLAGNTGELFF	TRBD2	TRBV6-6	.	TRBJ2-2
TGTGCCAGCAGCCGAGATGAGCAGTTCTTC	CASSRDEQFF	.	TRBV14	.	TRBJ2-1
TGTGCCAGCAGCGTAGAACGGGCAGATACGCAGTATTTT	CASSVERADTQYF	.	TRBV9	.	TRBJ2-3
TGTGCCAGCAGCCCCGGACTGAGCACAGATACGCAGTATTTT	CASSPGLSTDTQYF	.	TRBV6-5	few	TRBJ2-3
TGTGCCAGCAGTTTAATCGACCAGGGTAAGTCCTCTGGGGCCAACGTCCTGACTTTC	CASSLIDQGKSSGANVLTF	.	TRBV27	.	TRBJ2-6
TGCGCCAGCAGCTTGGGCGTCATCGGGGAGCTGTTTTTT	CASSLGVIGELFF	.	TRBV5-1	.	TRBJ2-2
TGTGCCAGCAGTTCCCAGGGGGCTGGGGCCAACGTCCTGACTTTC	CASSSQGAGANVLTF	TRBD1	TRBV6-5	few	TRBJ2-6
TGTGCCTATTGGGCTAGCGGGAGGGCTGATGAGCAGTTCTTC	CAYWASGRADEQFF	TRBD2	TRBV2	few	TRBJ2-1
TGTGCCAGCAGCCCGGGGCTAGCGGAGATCACCGGGGAGCTGTTTTTT	CASSPGLAEITGELFF	TRBD2	TRBV7-8	.	TRBJ2-2
TGTGCCAGCAGCACGACAGGGGGCGTTTTCGAGCAGTACTTC	CASSTTGGVFEQYF	TRBD1	TRBV5-6	.	TRBJ2-7
TGTGCCAGCAGCCTCTGGGGGGGCGGGGACTACGAGCAGTACTTC	CASSLWGGGDYEQYF	.	TRBV7-3	.	TRBJ2-7
TGTGCCAGTAGGGACAGGGGACGGGGTTACGAGCAGTACTTC	CASRDRGRGYEQYF	TRBD1	TRBV19	.	TRBJ2-7
TGTGCCAGCAGCTTAGACTTAATCTACAATGAGCAGTTCTTC	CASSLDLIYNEQFF	.	TRBV7-9	.	TRBJ2-1